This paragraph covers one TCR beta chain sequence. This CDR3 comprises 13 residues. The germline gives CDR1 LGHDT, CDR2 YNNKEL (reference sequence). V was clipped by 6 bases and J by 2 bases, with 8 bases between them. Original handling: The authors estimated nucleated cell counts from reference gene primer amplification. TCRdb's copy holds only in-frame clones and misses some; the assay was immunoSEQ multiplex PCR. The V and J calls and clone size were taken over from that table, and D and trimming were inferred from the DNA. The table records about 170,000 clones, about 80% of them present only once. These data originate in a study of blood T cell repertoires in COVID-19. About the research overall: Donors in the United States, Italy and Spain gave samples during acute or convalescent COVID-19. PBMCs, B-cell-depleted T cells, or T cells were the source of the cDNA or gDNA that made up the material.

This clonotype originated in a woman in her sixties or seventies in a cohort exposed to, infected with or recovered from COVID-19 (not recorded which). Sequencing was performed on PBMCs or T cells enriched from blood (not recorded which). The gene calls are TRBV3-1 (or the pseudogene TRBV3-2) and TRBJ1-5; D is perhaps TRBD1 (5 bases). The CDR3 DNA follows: TGTGCCAGCAGTCAACAGGGCAATCAGCCCCAGCATTTT. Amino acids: CASSQQGNQPQHF.